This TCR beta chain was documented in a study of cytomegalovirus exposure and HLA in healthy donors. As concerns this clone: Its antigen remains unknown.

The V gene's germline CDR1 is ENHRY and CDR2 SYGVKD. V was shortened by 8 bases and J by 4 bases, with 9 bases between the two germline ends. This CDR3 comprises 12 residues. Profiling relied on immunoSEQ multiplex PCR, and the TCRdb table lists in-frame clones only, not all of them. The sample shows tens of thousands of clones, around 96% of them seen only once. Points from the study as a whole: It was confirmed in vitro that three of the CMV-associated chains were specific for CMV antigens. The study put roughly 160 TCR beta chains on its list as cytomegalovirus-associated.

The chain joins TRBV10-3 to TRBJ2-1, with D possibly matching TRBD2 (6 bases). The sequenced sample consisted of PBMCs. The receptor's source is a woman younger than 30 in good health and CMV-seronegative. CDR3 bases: TGTGCCATCGGCGCGGGGTACAATGAGCAGTTCTTC. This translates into CAIGAGYNEQFF.